These 18 T cell receptor beta chains share one sample of origin, sequenced in a study of control samples from healthy donors and cancer patients. Using immunoSEQ multiplex PCR, the repertoire was profiled, and TCRdb retains in-frame clones only, with some absent. The sample records about 110,000 clones, roughly 92% being singletons. The sample comprised blood. These receptor sequences come from a woman aged 18 to 35 in good health.

The chain joins TRBV18 to TRBJ2-1; D is uncertain. Germline assignment: CDR1 KGHSH and CDR2 LQKENI. Trimming took off 2 bases at V and 3 bases at J, with 8 bases between the two ends. The CDR3 runs 14 residues. The CDR3 protein is CASSPKGIYNEQFF. The CDR3 bases are TGTGCCAGCTCACCAAAAGGGATCTACAATGAGCAGTTCTTC. The complete variable domain, with remaining parts taken from reference TRBV18 and TRBJ2-1, reads NAGVMQNPRHLVRRRGQEARLRCSPMKGHSHVYWYRQLPEEGLKFMVYLQKENIIDESGMPKERFSAEFPKEGPSILRIQQVVRGDSAAYFCASSPKGIYNEQFFGPGTRLTVL.

The chain combines TRBV29-1 with TRBJ2-4; D ambiguous. The ends were cut back, 4 bases at V and 0 bases at J, with 19 bases in the middle. The CDR3 has 17 amino acids. The V gene's germline CDR1 is SQVTM and CDR2 ANQGSEA. The chain's CDR3 is CSVAQAPTHLAKNIQYF. The CDR3 coding sequence is TGCAGCGTTGCGCAGGCCCCAACTCATCTAGCCAAAAACATTCAGTACTTC.

The rearrangement joins TRBV20-1 to TRBJ2-7; 7 bases map to TRBD1. The CDR3 spans 13 residues. Germline V lookup: CDR1 DFQATT, CDR2 SNEGSKA (reference sequence). V lost 3 bases, J lost 5 bases, and 7 bases stayed unmatched. CDR3 sequence (DNA): TGCAGTGCTAGTCGACAGGGTATCGACGAGCAGTACTTC. This codes for CSASRQGIDEQYF.

This chain links TRBV15 with TRBJ2-3; 7 nucleotides agree with TRBD2. The CDR3 is 16 residues long. After removal of 1 base from V and 6 bases from J, the junction contained 10 bases not matched to a gene. The germline CDR1 and CDR2 sequences are LNHNV and YYDKDF (reference sequence). The CDR3 sequence is CATSRGAGGSGDTQYF. Written as DNA, the CDR3 is TGTGCCACCAGCAGAGGGGCCGGCGGGAGCGGGGATACGCAGTATTTT.

This chain connects TRBV5-6 to TRBJ1-5; D is uncertain. Germline V gene lookup returns CDR1 SGHDT and CDR2 YYEEEE. The CDR3 extends over 14 amino acids. Trimming cost V 2 bases and J 8 bases, with 14 bases left between them. The CDR3 DNA reads TGTGCCAGCAGCTTTGGACCGTCCAGAGAGCCCCAGCATTTT. Protein sequence: CASSFGPSREPQHF.

This rearrangement joins TRBV28 to TRBJ2-7; possibly TRBD2 for D (6 bases). The CDR3 consists of 14 residues. Trimming pared 8 bases from V and 3 bases from J, leaving 17 bases between. Germline CDR1 is MDHEN and CDR2 is SYDVKM. DNA of the CDR3: TGTGCCAGCCGGGGGAACAGGTTACTCTACGAGCAGTACTTC. This codes for CASRGNRLLYEQYF.

The chain links TRBV5-1 to TRBJ2-2; D is undetermined. The CDR3 covers 16 residues. Germline loops: CDR1 SGHRS, CDR2 YFSETQ. The V and J ends lost 2 bases and 0 bases respectively, with 11 bases between them. The CDR3, as DNA: TGCGCCAGCAGCTTAAGAACACGTACGAACACCGGGGAGCTGTTTTTT. Translation: CASSLRTRTNTGELFF. The whole variable domain, filled in from reference TRBV5-1 and TRBJ2-2, reads KAGVTQTPRYLIKTRGQQVTLSCSPISGHRSVSWYQQTPGQGLQFLFEYFSETQRNKGNFPGRFSGRQFSNSRSEMNVSTLELGDSALYLCASSLRTRTNTGELFFGEGSRLTVL.

V gene TRBV3-1 (or the pseudogene TRBV3-2) combines with J gene TRBJ2-7; TRBD2 matches at 10 bases. Per the germline V gene, CDR1 is LGHDT and CDR2 is YNNKEL (reference sequence). V lost 0 bases and J lost 0; bases outside the gene matches: 5. The CDR3 length is 17 residues. CDR3 loop: CASSQEHSGGFSYEQYF. CDR3 sequence (DNA): TGTGCCAGCAGCCAAGAACATAGCGGGGGGTTCTCCTACGAGCAGTACTTC.

This clone was observed once. The CDR3 protein is CASSLGGGSGNTIYF. The DNA for the CDR3 is TGTGCCAGCAGCCTAGGGGGGGGATCAGGAAACACCATATATTTT. The J gene is TRBJ1-3, the V gene TRBV28, with D tentatively TRBD1 (6 bases). This CDR3 has 15 amino acids. Germline values: CDR1 MDHEN, CDR2 SYDVKM. V was pared by 6 bases and J by 4 bases, with 16 bases between.

Details on this clone: Other DNA sequences of this sample code for an identical CDR3. V usage is TRBV28 and J usage is TRBJ2-7, with D uncertain. The germline gives CDR1 MDHEN, CDR2 SYDVKM. This CDR3 has 11 amino acids. V gave up 6 bases and J gave up 4 bases, with 7 bases separating them. The CDR3 protein is CASSLRYEQYF. CDR3 nucleotide sequence: TGTGCCAGCAGCCTCAGATACGAGCAGTACTTC.

The chain carries TRBV7-2 and TRBJ2-7; the D gene could be TRBD1 or TRBD2 (5 bases each). The V gene's germline CDR1 is SGHTA and CDR2 FQGNSA. V dropped 2 bases and J dropped 1 base, with 12 bases sitting between them. This CDR3 has 15 residues. The CDR3: CASSLKPGTSYEQYF. For the CDR3, the DNA is TGTGCCAGCAGCTTAAAACCCGGGACGTCCTACGAGCAGTACTTC.

The J gene is TRBJ1-2, the V gene TRBV10-3, with TRBD1 matching 9 bases. V lost 6 bases and J lost 2; bases outside the gene matches: 1. The CDR3 sequence is 13 residues long. Germline V lookup: CDR1 ENHRY, CDR2 SYGVKD. The CDR3 here is CAIRQGANYGYTF. Written as DNA, the CDR3 is TGTGCCATCAGACAGGGGGCGAACTATGGCTACACCTTC.

This clone was seen a few times. A read error is likely, as this CDR3 ends without the conserved phenylalanine or tryptophan. Because the CDR3's place on the DNA is in doubt, the DNA is left out and the CDR3 is given as listed by TCRdb. The V gene is TRBV6-5, the J gene TRBJ1-1; the table's D call, TRBD1, has no DNA check behind it. The V gene's germline CDR1 is MNHEY and CDR2 SVGAGI. The CDR3 has 10 amino acids, counting both end residues. CDR3 residues: CASTPRDRGN.

V is TRBV21-1 and J is TRBJ2-6; TRBD1, the table's D call, was not compared with the DNA. TRBV21-1 is labeled a pseudogene. The CDR3 length is 17 residues. The CDR3 bases are TGTGCCAGCAGCAACCCAACAGGGGACTCTGGGGCCAACGTCCTGACTTTC. Protein: CASSNPTGDSGANVLTF.

This clone was counted between two and nine times. J is TRBJ2-2 and V is TRBV11-3; 7 nucleotides agree with TRBD1. Trimming took 4 bases from V and 8 from J; bases not matched to a gene: 7. The CDR3 extends over 14 amino acids. Germline CDR1 is SGHNT and CDR2 is YENEEA. CDR3 protein: CASSSTDRRGELFF. For the CDR3, the DNA is TGTGCCAGCAGCTCAACGGACAGGAGAGGGGAGCTGTTTTTT.

The CDR3 loop is CASSRSTEAFF. The CDR3 DNA sequence: TGCGCCAGCAGCCGGAGCACAGAAGCTTTCTTT. The J gene is TRBJ1-1, the V gene TRBV4-1; no firm D call. Trimming left V 4 bases short and J 8 bases short, with 8 bases between. The CDR3 covers 11 residues. CDR1 and CDR2 (germline): MGHRA, YSYEKL.

The chain is built from TRBV9 and TRBJ2-5; D possibly matches TRBD1 or TRBD2 (5 bases each). The CDR3 runs to 14 residues. Trimming shortened V by 6 bases and J by 5 bases, and 17 bases separated the two germline ends. Per germline, CDR1 SGDLS and CDR2 YYNGEE. The CDR3 here is CASTKTGLEETQYF. The CDR3 DNA sequence: TGTGCCAGCACCAAGACGGGGCTAGAGGAGACCCAGTACTTC. Using reference TRBV9 and TRBJ2-5 for the parts outside the CDR3, the full variable domain is DSGVTQTPKHLITATGQRVTLRCSPRSGDLSVYWYQQSLDQGLQFLIQYYNGEERAKGNILERFSAQQFPDLHSELNLSSLELGDSALYFCASTKTGLEETQYFGPGTRLLVL.

This clone has just one count. The gene calls are TRBV5-5 and TRBJ2-7; D remains ambiguous. The V gene's germline CDR1 is SGHKS and CDR2 YYEKEE (reference sequence). CDR3 length: 14 amino acids. V lost 0 bases to trimming and J lost 2 bases, with 9 bases between them. CDR3 loop: CASSLGLLPYEQYF. Here the CDR3 DNA reads TGTGCCAGCAGCTTGGGACTGCTTCCCTACGAGCAGTACTTC.